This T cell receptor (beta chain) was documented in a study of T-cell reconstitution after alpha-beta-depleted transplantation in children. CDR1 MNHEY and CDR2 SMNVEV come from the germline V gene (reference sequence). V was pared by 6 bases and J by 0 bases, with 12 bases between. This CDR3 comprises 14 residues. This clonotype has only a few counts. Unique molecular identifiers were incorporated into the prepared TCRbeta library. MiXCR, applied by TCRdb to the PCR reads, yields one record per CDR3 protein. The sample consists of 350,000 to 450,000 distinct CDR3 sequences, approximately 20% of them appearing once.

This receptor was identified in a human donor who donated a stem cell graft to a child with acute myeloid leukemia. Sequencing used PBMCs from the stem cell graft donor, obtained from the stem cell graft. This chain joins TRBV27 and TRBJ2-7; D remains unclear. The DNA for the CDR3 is TGTGCCAGCAGACGGTCACCTCTCTCCTACGAGCAGTACTTC. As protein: CASRRSPLSYEQYF.